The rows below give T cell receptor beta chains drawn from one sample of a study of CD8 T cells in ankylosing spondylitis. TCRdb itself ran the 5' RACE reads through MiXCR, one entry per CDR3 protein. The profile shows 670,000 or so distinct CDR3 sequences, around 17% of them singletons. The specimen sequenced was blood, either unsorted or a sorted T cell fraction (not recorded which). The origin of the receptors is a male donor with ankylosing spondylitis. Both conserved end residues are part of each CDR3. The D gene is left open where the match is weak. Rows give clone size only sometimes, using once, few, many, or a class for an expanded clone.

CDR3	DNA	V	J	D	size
CASSDYLAGAGNEQFF	TGCGCCAGCAGCGACTATCTGGCGGGAGCGGGGAATGAGCAGTTCTTC	TRBV4-3	TRBJ2-1	TRBD2	few
CASSLLGGGDQPQHF	TGTGCCAGCAGTTTATTGGGAGGGGGCGATCAGCCCCAGCATTTT	TRBV27	TRBJ1-5	TRBD1	many
CASSPTGREDTEAFF	TGTGCCAGCAGTCCGACAGGCCGAGAAGACACTGAAGCTTTCTTT	TRBV2	TRBJ1-1	.	few
CASSSGSGPEAFF	TGTGCCAGCAGCTCGGGTTCAGGGCCTGAAGCTTTCTTT	TRBV4-2	TRBJ1-1	.	few
CASQQIPPGEKLFF	TGTGCCAGTCAGCAGATCCCACCCGGTGAAAAACTGTTTTTT	TRBV19	TRBJ1-4	.	.
CASSNTPGQGFSPLHF	TGCGCCAGCAGCAACACACCGGGACAGGGGTTTTCACCCCTCCACTTT	TRBV5-1	TRBJ1-6	TRBD1	few
CASSQEGLTVNTEAFF	TGCGCCAGCAGCCAAGAAGGACTGACGGTGAACACTGAAGCTTTCTTT	TRBV5-1	TRBJ1-1	.	.
CAGRVSGNNEQFF	TGTGCCGGTAGGGTAAGCGGGAACAATGAGCAGTTCTTC	TRBV7-2	TRBJ2-1	TRBD2	.
CASRSRTGGEQYF	TGTGCCAGCAGGTCCCGGACAGGAGGCGAGCAGTACTTC	TRBV11-2	TRBJ2-7	TRBD1	few
CASTMGTSGMRETQYF	TGCGCCAGCACCATGGGGACTAGCGGGATGCGAGAGACCCAGTACTTC	TRBV5-1	TRBJ2-5	TRBD2	few
CSAKPDRASNQPQHF	TGCAGTGCCAAACCGGACAGGGCTAGCAATCAGCCCCAGCATTTT	TRBV20-1	TRBJ1-5	TRBD1	.
CASSSDGKKNTEAFF	TGTGCCAGCAGCTCGGACGGGAAAAAGAACACTGAAGCTTTCTTT	TRBV7-9	TRBJ1-1	.	.
CASSLDWTGPYEQYF	TGTGCCAGCAGCTTAGACTGGACAGGGCCCTACGAGCAGTACTTC	TRBV11-2	TRBJ2-7	TRBD1	.
CSAPRGQNTGELFF	TGCAGTGCTCCCAGGGGACAGAACACCGGGGAGCTGTTTTTT	TRBV20-1	TRBJ2-2	.	.
CASTPGGSSYEQYF	TGTGCCAGCACCCCCGGTGGGAGCTCCTACGAGCAGTACTTC	TRBV6-1	TRBJ2-7	.	few
CASSLFASSYNEQFF	TGCGCCAGCAGCTTGTTTGCGAGCTCCTACAATGAGCAGTTCTTC	TRBV5-1	TRBJ2-1	.	.
CASSPEDSINEKLFF	TGTGCCAGCAGTCCTGAAGACAGTATTAATGAAAAACTGTTTTTT	TRBV28	TRBJ1-4	.	.
CASSPRDGSSGANVLTF	TGTGCCAGCAGCCCCCGGGACGGAAGCTCTGGGGCCAACGTCCTGACTTTC	TRBV11-3	TRBJ2-6	.	few
CATTSGAGSGYTF	TGTGCCACCACCTCTGGGGCCGGGAGTGGCTACACCTTC	TRBV12-3/TRBV12-4	TRBJ1-2	.	.
CSARLGGTASTEAFF	TGCAGTGCTCGATTGGGCGGGACAGCCTCCACTGAAGCTTTCTTT	TRBV20-1	TRBJ1-1	TRBD1	many
CASSPGPLTYEQYF	TGTGCCAGCAGCCCAGGACCGTTAACCTACGAGCAGTACTTC	TRBV9	TRBJ2-7	.	few
CASLPLPGQGKAQYEQYF	TGTGCCAGTCTCCCCCTACCGGGACAGGGGAAGGCGCAGTACGAGCAGTACTTC	TRBV27	TRBJ2-7	TRBD1	many
CASSVRRSSYEQYF	TGTGCCAGCAGTGTGCGGAGGAGCTCCTACGAGCAGTACTTC	TRBV27	TRBJ2-7	.	few
CASCSVGRGVTDTQYF	TGTGCCAGCTGCTCCGTCGGGCGGGGGGTCACAGATACGCAGTATTTT	TRBV12-3/TRBV12-4	TRBJ2-3	TRBD2	many
CAKSEVGGGPWKQFF	TGTGCCAAATCGGAGGTGGGCGGGGGGCCGTGGAAGCAGTTCTTC	TRBV2	TRBJ2-1	TRBD2	few
CASSYSTATYEQYF	TGTGCCAGCAGTTACTCGACAGCCACCTACGAGCAGTACTTC	TRBV6-5	TRBJ2-7	.	.
CASSLMGQYQETQYF	TGCGCCAGCAGCTTGATGGGACAGTACCAAGAGACCCAGTACTTC	TRBV5-1	TRBJ2-5	TRBD1	few
CASSQVGAEAFF	TGTGCCAGCAGCCAAGTGGGAGCAGAAGCTTTCTTT	TRBV3-1	TRBJ1-1	.	many
CASSPDSIGELFF	TGTGCCAGCAGCCCCGACTCTATTGGGGAGCTGTTTTTT	TRBV7-8	TRBJ2-2	.	few
CASSQLAGGNNEQFF	TGTGCCAGCAGCCAACTAGCGGGGGGGAACAATGAGCAGTTCTTC	TRBV7-3	TRBJ2-1	TRBD2	many
CASSEARGYQPQHF	TGTGCCAGCAGTGAAGCGAGGGGTTATCAGCCCCAGCATTTT	TRBV6-1	TRBJ1-5	.	.
CASGLDPGGLGTEAFF	TGTGCTAGTGGTTTGGACCCAGGAGGGTTGGGCACTGAAGCTTTCTTT	TRBV12-5	TRBJ1-1	.	.
CASSYSGGRNEQFF	TGTGCCAGCAGTTACTCCGGGGGGCGCAATGAGCAGTTCTTC	TRBV6-2/TRBV6-3	TRBJ2-1	.	.